Listed below are T cell receptor beta chains from one sample, sequenced in a study of lymphopenia after photon versus proton radiotherapy. Clones were sequenced by immunoSEQ multiplex PCR, and TCRdb holds only the in-frame ones, with some missing. This sample has about 160,000 clones; less than 90% occur once, and the top ten carry around 4.5%. Sample: peripheral blood, taken from a patient treated with photon-based radiotherapy. These receptor sequences come from a man aged 50-59 years with gastric cancer. The CDR3 runs from the conserved cysteine through the conserved F or W. Each record gives: clone size, J gene, V gene, D gene, CDR3 protein, CDR3 DNA. D genes are given only for firm matches. The listing skips clone size in some rows; elsewhere it reads once, few, many or a size class.

-	TRBJ2-7	TRBV4-1	TRBD2	CASSRPFGGGPYEQYF	TGCGCCAGCAGCCGGCCGTTTGGGGGAGGGCCTTACGAGCAGTACTTC
-	TRBJ1-1	TRBV7-9	TRBD1	CASSSRSGGNTEAFF	TGTGCCAGCAGCTCCCGGTCAGGGGGGAACACTGAAGCTTTCTTT
-	TRBJ2-7	TRBV27	-	CASSLGSGRRSYEQYF	TGTGCCAGCAGTTTAGGTTCTGGCCGGCGATCCTACGAGCAGTACTTC
-	TRBJ1-2	TRBV29-1	-	CSVEEEDGYTF	TGCAGCGTGGAGGAAGAGGATGGCTACACCTTC
-	TRBJ2-2	TRBV27	-	CASSLFLAGVTGELFF	TGTGCCAGCAGTTTATTTCTGGCAGGGGTTACCGGGGAGCTGTTTTTT
-	TRBJ2-7	TRBV18	TRBD1	CASSPRQGAGEQYF	TGTGCCAGCTCACCGAGACAGGGGGCAGGTGAGCAGTACTTC
-	TRBJ1-4	TRBV15	-	CATSRDRPREGEKLFF	TGTGCCACCAGCAGAGATCGGCCGAGAGAAGGGGAAAAACTGTTTTTT
once	TRBJ1-2	TRBV5-5	-	CASSLDGNYGYTF	TGTGCCAGCAGCTTGGACGGGAACTATGGCTACACCTTC
-	TRBJ2-3	TRBV5-4	-	CASSGHWAGATDTQYF	TGTGCCAGCAGCGGTCATTGGGCAGGGGCAACAGATACGCAGTATTTT
-	TRBJ1-3	TRBV7-2	-	CASSLYQGTGNTIYF	TGTGCCAGCAGCTTGTATCAGGGAACAGGAAACACCATATATTTT
-	TRBJ2-3	TRBV7-2	TRBD2	CAAGGYTDTQYF	TGTGCCGCGGGAGGTTACACAGATACGCAGTATTTT
-	TRBJ1-4	TRBV11-3	-	CASSFPGRDSTNEKLFF	TGTGCCAGCAGCTTCCCCGGGCGAGACTCAACTAATGAAAAACTGTTTTTT
-	TRBJ2-2	TRBV6-1	-	CASSESGGSGELFF	TGTGCCAGCAGTGAATCGGGGGGCAGCGGGGAGCTGTTTTTT
-	TRBJ2-5	TRBV7-9	TRBD2	CASRPRGLVPETQYF	TGTGCCAGCAGGCCAAGGGGACTAGTACCAGAGACCCAGTACTTC
-	TRBJ2-5	TRBV11-1	-	CASSLRPAGSQETQYF	TGTGCCAGCAGCTTAAGGCCAGCGGGCTCCCAAGAGACCCAGTACTTC
-	TRBJ1-2	TRBV19	-	CASSIGQDYGYTF	TGTGCCAGTAGTATAGGACAGGACTATGGCTACACCTTC
-	TRBJ1-1	TRBV19	-	CASSPSPADSNTEAFF	TGTGCCAGTAGTCCCTCCCCGGCAGATTCAAACACTGAAGCTTTCTTT
-	TRBJ2-7	TRBV11-2	TRBD2	CASSLDPLAGGGYEQYF	TGTGCCAGCAGCTTAGATCCCTTAGCGGGAGGAGGTTACGAGCAGTACTTC
-	TRBJ1-1	TRBV6-5	-	CASSDGGLNTEAFF	TGTGCCAGCAGCGACGGGGGATTGAACACTGAAGCTTTCTTT
-	TRBJ2-5	TRBV9	TRBD2	CASSVLAGEGETQYF	TGTGCCAGCAGCGTCTTAGCGGGAGAGGGAGAGACCCAGTACTTC
-	TRBJ2-7	TRBV2	-	CASKQASAYEQYF	TGTGCCAGCAAGCAAGCGTCCGCCTACGAGCAGTACTTC
-	TRBJ2-7	TRBV5-1	-	CASGRDGSYEQYF	TGCGCCAGCGGTAGGGACGGGTCCTACGAGCAGTACTTC
-	TRBJ2-7	TRBV19	TRBD1	CASSIGGDRVYEQYF	TGTGCCAGTAGTATAGGAGGGGACAGGGTCTACGAGCAGTACTTC
-	TRBJ1-5	TRBV28	-	CASSLEPNNQPQHF	TGTGCCAGCAGTTTAGAGCCGAACAATCAGCCCCAGCATTTT
-	TRBJ2-5	TRBV5-4	-	CASSLGLHQETQYF	TGTGCCAGCAGCTTAGGGTTACACCAAGAGACCCAGTACTTC
-	TRBJ1-2	TRBV4-2	TRBD1	CASSQVPGQGAFYGYTF	TGTGCCAGCAGCCAAGTCCCCGGACAGGGGGCGTTCTATGGCTACACCTTC
-	TRBJ2-1	TRBV7-8	TRBD1	CASSPRTGKNEQFF	TGTGCCAGCAGCCCCCGGACAGGGAAGAATGAGCAGTTCTTC
-	TRBJ2-7	TRBV5-4	-	CASSSLRQGNEQYF	TGTGCCAGCAGCTCCCTCCGGCAGGGTAACGAGCAGTACTTC
-	TRBJ1-1	TRBV29-1	-	CSVGGGARQGAFF	TGCAGCGTTGGTGGGGGGGCCCGCCAAGGAGCTTTCTTT
-	TRBJ2-7	TRBV19	TRBD1	CASRGRTGDFYEQYF	TGTGCCAGTAGGGGAAGGACAGGGGATTTTTACGAGCAGTACTTC
-	TRBJ2-7	TRBV21-1	-	CASSKSRWYF	TGTGCCAGCAGCAAGAGTAGGTGGTACTTC
-	TRBJ2-1	TRBV5-1	TRBD1	CASSSWTGGYNEQFF	TGCGCCAGCAGCTCATGGACAGGGGGCTACAATGAGCAGTTCTTC
-	TRBJ1-5	TRBV12-5	-	CASGLVSMGNQPQHF	TGTGCTAGTGGTTTGGTGTCCATGGGCAATCAGCCCCAGCATTTT
-	TRBJ2-1	TRBV20-1	-	CSASSREQFF	TGCAGTGCTAGTTCCCGTGAGCAGTTCTTC
-	TRBJ1-2	TRBV7-9	-	CASSFGQATYGYTF	TGTGCCAGCAGCTTTGGCCAGGCAACATATGGCTACACCTTC
-	TRBJ2-2	TRBV9	-	CASSPSDRPGELFF	TGTGCCAGCAGCCCTTCTGACAGACCCGGGGAGCTGTTTTTT
-	TRBJ1-6	TRBV30	-	CAWSARRRPYNSPLHF	TGTGCCTGGAGTGCCAGGAGGAGGCCCTATAATTCACCCCTCCACTTT
once	TRBJ1-6	TRBV5-6	-	CASSPPPGRKIHPLHF	TGTGCCAGCAGCCCCCCCCCGGGACGGAAAATTCACCCCCTCCACTTT
-	TRBJ2-7	TRBV11-2	-	CASSLDGDSWSYEQYF	TGTGCCAGCAGCTTAGATGGGGACTCTTGGTCCTACGAGCAGTACTTC
once	TRBJ2-1	TRBV10-3	TRBD1	CAISEGQVDNEQFF	TGTGCCATCAGTGAGGGACAGGTGGACAATGAGCAGTTCTTC
once	TRBJ2-1	TRBV7-3	-	CASSLTGAVNNEQFF	TGTGCCAGCAGCTTAACGGGGGCGGTTAACAATGAGCAGTTCTTC
-	TRBJ2-3	TRBV5-1	-	CASMGSTATDTQYF	TGCGCCAGCATGGGCTCTACAGCCACAGATACGCAGTATTTT
-	TRBJ2-3	TRBV18	TRBD1	CASSPSGQGVSTDTQYF	TGTGCCAGCTCACCATCGGGACAGGGAGTCAGCACAGATACGCAGTATTTT
-	TRBJ1-2	TRBV5-4	-	CASSLDGNYGYTF	TGTGCCAGCAGCTTGGACGGAAACTATGGCTACACCTTC
-	TRBJ1-5	TRBV19	-	CASIERGGQPQHF	TGTGCCAGTATAGAGAGGGGAGGTCAGCCCCAGCATTTT
few	TRBJ1-4	TRBV7-6	-	CASSPGGTNEKLFF	TGTGCCAGCAGCCCGGGGGGGACTAATGAAAAACTGTTTTTT
-	TRBJ1-4	TRBV7-9	-	CASSFDTYNEKLFF	TGTGCCAGCAGCTTCGACACCTATAATGAAAAACTGTTTTTT
-	TRBJ1-3	TRBV6-1	-	CASSELNFGSGNTIYF	TGTGCCAGCAGTGAACTGAATTTTGGGTCTGGAAACACCATATATTTT
-	TRBJ2-7	TRBV25-1	TRBD2	CASMIAGGYEQYF	TGTGCCAGCATGATAGCGGGAGGCTACGAGCAGTACTTC
-	TRBJ2-1	TRBV4-3	-	CASSQDPGDAYNEQFF	TGCGCCAGCAGCCAAGACCCAGGAGATGCCTACAATGAGCAGTTCTTC
few	TRBJ2-1	TRBV18	TRBD1	CASSSTGGLVNEQFF	TGTGCCAGCTCATCGACAGGGGGATTAGTCAATGAGCAGTTCTTC
-	TRBJ2-1	TRBV4-1	TRBD2	CASSQGGPRAGGYNEQFF	TGCGCCAGCAGCCAAGGGGGACCACGAGCGGGAGGCTACAATGAGCAGTTCTTC
once	TRBJ2-6	TRBV9	-	CASSEEGTGANVLTF	TGTGCCAGCAGCGAGGAGGGGACCGGGGCCAACGTCCTGACTTTC
-	TRBJ1-3	TRBV19	-	CASREDGSGNTIYF	TGTGCCAGCCGAGAGGACGGCTCTGGAAACACCATATATTTT